What follows are 22 T cell receptor beta chains derived from one specimen sequenced in a study of cytomegalovirus exposure and HLA in healthy donors. Assay used: immunoSEQ multiplex PCR; TCRdb lists only in-frame clones, some missing. This table holds some 150,000 clones, roughly 87% found once. Sequencing input: PBMCs. Receptors were obtained from a man between 18 and 35 years old in good health and CMV-seropositive.

The chain employs TRBV10-3 and TRBJ2-2; 8 positions agree with TRBD2. The germline gives CDR1 ENHRY, CDR2 SYGVKD. V trimming: 6 bases; J trimming: 6 bases; junction bases outside the gene matches: 9. The CDR3 extends over 15 amino acids. CDR3 nucleotide sequence: TGTGCCATCAGGCCGGGAGGGCTTATGTCCGGGGAGCTGTTTTTT. Translated, it gives CAIRPGGLMSGELFF.

The J gene is TRBJ2-2, the V gene TRBV4-1; D ambiguous. Trimming removed 4 bases from V and 7 bases from J, with 7 bases in between. The CDR3 runs to 12 residues. Germline lookup yields CDR1 MGHRA and CDR2 YSYEKL. The CDR3: CASSPLLGELFF. The CDR3 DNA reads TGCGCCAGCAGCCCCCTCCTCGGGGAGCTGTTTTTT.

The V call is TRBV7-9, the J call TRBJ1-1, with D hard to call. V was shortened by 2 bases and J by 4 bases, with 8 bases between the two germline ends. CDR3 length: 13 amino acids. The V gene's germline CDR1 is SEHNR and CDR2 FQNEAQ (reference sequence). The CDR3 protein is CASSLLTITEAFF. The DNA of the CDR3 is TGTGCCAGCAGCTTACTAACGATCACTGAAGCTTTCTTT.

V usage is TRBV13 and J usage is TRBJ2-7; weak D call: TRBD2 (7 bases). CDR3 size: 14 residues. Trimming took off 7 bases at V and 6 bases at J, with 19 bases between the two ends. Germline loops: CDR1 PRHDT, CDR2 FYEKMQ (reference sequence). DNA of the CDR3: TGTGCCAGCACCCAAATGGGGGGGCCGGGCGAGCAGTACTTC. Amino acids: CASTQMGGPGEQYF. The variable domain in full, with the rest retrieved from reference TRBV13 and TRBJ2-7, is AAGVIQSPRHLIKEKRETATLKCYPIPRHDTVYWYQQGPGQDPQFLISFYEKMQSDKGSIPDRFSAQQFSDYHSELNMSSLELGDSALYFCASTQMGGPGEQYFGPGTRLTVT.

The rearrangement joins TRBV19 to TRBJ2-7; D is unresolved. Trimming shortened V by 5 bases and J by 2 bases, and 16 bases separated the two germline ends. This CDR3 is 15 amino acids long. Germline V lookup: CDR1 LNHDA, CDR2 SQIVND (reference sequence). CDR3 sequence reads: CASSEASIPTYEQYF. The CDR3 DNA reads TGTGCCAGTAGTGAGGCTTCAATTCCTACCTACGAGCAGTACTTC.

The chain couples TRBV6-1 to TRBJ1-2, with 8 bases fitting TRBD1. Trimming cost V 4 bases and J 4 bases; bases outside gene matches: 5. CDR3 length: 14 amino acids. The V gene's germline CDR1 is MNHNS and CDR2 SASEGT. The DNA of the CDR3 is TGTGCCAGCAGTGTGGGACAGGCGCTCTATGGCTACACCTTC. Protein product: CASSVGQALYGYTF.

The chain joins TRBV29-1 to TRBJ1-3; no definite D call. Germline V gene sequence: CDR1 SQVTM, CDR2 ANQGSEA. V lost 3 bases and J 0 bases, leaving 6 bases between the germline ends. The CDR3 covers 13 residues. CDR3 bases: TGCAGCGTTGAGCCGGGCTCTGGAAACACCATATATTTT. It encodes CSVEPGSGNTIYF.

The chain couples TRBV6-1 to TRBJ1-1; the match to TRBD1 covers 8 bases. Germline trimming cut 2 bases from V and 11 bases from J; bases unmatched to any gene: 7. Germline CDR1 reads MNHNS; CDR2 reads SASEGT. The CDR3 sequence is 13 residues long. CDR3 sequence reads: CASSELDRGAAFF. The DNA for the CDR3 is TGTGCCAGCAGTGAACTTGACAGGGGTGCTGCTTTCTTT.

The chain recombines TRBV6-1 with TRBJ1-2; D possibly corresponds to TRBD1 (5 bases). Germline V CDR1 and CDR2: MNHNS, SASEGT. This CDR3 is 13 amino acids long. With 8 bases removed from V and 7 bases from J, the gap between germline ends came to 17 bases. The CDR3 DNA reads as TGTGCCAGCGAACAGGAAGGGTTTCCTGGCTACACCTTC. Its translation is CASEQEGFPGYTF.

This clone was observed once. Here the CDR3 reads CASSRTSGTDTQYF. The CDR3 DNA reads as TGTGCCAGCAGCCGTACTAGCGGAACAGATACGCAGTATTTT. The gene calls are TRBV7-6 and TRBJ2-3; 8 bases are a match to TRBD2. CDR1 and CDR2 from the germline V gene are SGHVS and FNYEAQ. Trimming at V came to 5 bases and at J to 3 bases, leaving 4 bases not matched to a gene. The CDR3 totals 14 residues.

The chain couples TRBV4-1 to TRBJ2-1, with a tentative D call TRBD1 (6 bases). Germline V gene data show CDR1 as MGHRA and CDR2 as YSYEKL. V lost 4 bases and J lost 8, with 24 bases in between. The CDR3 consists of 17 residues. The chain's CDR3 is CASSPHPTFTGSDEQFF. The DNA for the CDR3 is TGCGCCAGCAGCCCCCATCCTACCTTCACAGGGTCGGATGAGCAGTTCTTC.

The chain has TRBV6-6 and TRBJ1-2; TRBD1 matches at 10 bases. The CDR3 contains 16 residues. CDR1 is MNHNY, CDR2 SVGAGI, per germline (reference sequence). The V gene end was trimmed by 8 bases and the J gene end by 5 bases; junction bases not matched to a gene: 14. DNA of the CDR3: TGTGCCAGCGACGGGACAGGGGCGCTCGGAAGTTATGGCTACACCTTC. Its translation is CASDGTGALGSYGYTF.

The V gene is TRBV4-1, the J gene TRBJ2-1; 9 bases map to TRBD1. This CDR3 is 15 amino acids long. Germline CDR1 is MGHRA and CDR2 is YSYEKL. Trimming at V came to 4 bases and at J to 2 bases, leaving 3 bases not matched to a gene. The CDR3 DNA is TGCGCCAGCAGCCCAGGGACAGGGCCCTACAATGAGCAGTTCTTC. Translation: CASSPGTGPYNEQFF.

The gene calls are TRBV28 and TRBJ2-4; 14 bases map to TRBD2. Germline CDR1 MDHEN, CDR2 SYDVKM. Losses at the gene ends were 6 bases for V and 9 bases for J; bases not matched to a gene: 7. There are 15 residues in the CDR3. Here the CDR3 DNA reads TGTGCCAGCAGAGGGGGACTAGCGGGAGTGGGCATTCAGTACTTC. Encoded protein: CASRGGLAGVGIQYF.

The chain is built from TRBV7-8 and TRBJ1-1; 7 positions agree with TRBD1. The germline V gene has CDR1 SGHVS and CDR2 FQNEAQ. The CDR3 length is 16 residues. The trim removed 5 bases at V and 1 base at J, leaving 10 bases unmatched. The CDR3 region has the DNA TGTGCCAGCAGCGTAATACCGGGACAGACGAACACTGAAGCTTTCTTT. It translates to CASSVIPGQTNTEAFF.

The chain has TRBV2 and TRBJ2-7; 8 bases align to TRBD1. Trimming cost V 5 bases and J 4 bases; bases outside gene matches: 7. Germline loops: CDR1 SNHLY, CDR2 FYNNEI. This CDR3 is built from 14 residues. The CDR3 loop is CASSLGQGAYEQYF. CDR3 coding DNA: TGTGCCAGCAGTCTCGGACAGGGCGCTTACGAGCAGTACTTC.

This chain connects TRBV12-5 to TRBJ1-2; TRBD1 might be the D (5 bases). Per the germline V gene, CDR1 is LGHNT and CDR2 is FRNRAP. V was clipped by 6 bases and J by 8 bases, with 16 bases between them. The CDR3 sequence is 13 residues long. Here the CDR3 reads CASGTTGARGYTF. CDR3 coding DNA: TGTGCTAGTGGCACCACTGGGGCGCGAGGCTACACCTTC.

V is TRBV12-1 and J is TRBJ1-5; the table's D gene call, TRBD1, was not cross checked with the DNA. TRBV12-1 is an annotated pseudogene. The CDR3 runs 13 residues. CDR3 sequence: CASNQGQAVPQHF. The CDR3 DNA reads as TGTGCCAGCAACCAAGGACAGGCCGTGCCCCAGCATTTT.

This rearrangement joins TRBV5-1 to TRBJ1-1, with D hard to call. V was trimmed by 1 base and J by 4 bases, leaving 8 bases between them. This CDR3 contains 13 residues. The germline CDR1 and CDR2 sequences are SGHRS and YFSETQ. The DNA of the CDR3 is TGCGCCAGCAGCTTGTCCCCAGGCACTGAAGCTTTCTTT. It translates to CASSLSPGTEAFF.

The chain links TRBV5-1 to TRBJ2-7; 9 bases map to TRBD2. The CDR3 covers 16 residues. V gave up 5 bases and J gave up 5 bases; unmatched junction bases: 14. From germline, CDR1 is SGHRS and CDR2 YFSETQ. The CDR3 nucleotides read TGCGCCAGCAGGCAGTTCGTGAGCGGGAGGTCCCACGAGCAGTACTTC. Residues: CASRQFVSGRSHEQYF.

The sample holds one count of this clone. The J gene is TRBJ2-2, the V gene TRBV9, with TRBD2 matching over 10 bases. V shed 1 base, J shed 2 bases, and the junction held 5 bases outside the gene matches. From germline, CDR1 is SGDLS and CDR2 YYNGEE. The CDR3 contains 17 residues. The CDR3 here is CASSVHLAGVNTGELFF. The CDR3 nucleotides are TGTGCCAGCAGCGTACACCTAGCGGGGGTTAACACCGGGGAGCTGTTTTTT.

J is TRBJ2-7 and V is TRBV18; 9 bases align to TRBD1. Germline V gene lookup returns CDR1 KGHSH and CDR2 LQKENI. Unmatched junction bases numbered 9, after V lost 5 bases and J lost 4 bases. The CDR3 has 15 residues. The DNA of the CDR3 is TGTGCCAGCTCATTCTCGGGACAGGGTGGTTACGAGCAGTACTTC. Translation gives CASSFSGQGGYEQYF. Drawing the rest from reference TRBV18 and TRBJ2-7, the complete variable domain is NAGVMQNPRHLVRRRGQEARLRCSPMKGHSHVYWYRQLPEEGLKFMVYLQKENIIDESGMPKERFSAEFPKEGPSILRIQQVVRGDSAAYFCASSFSGQGGYEQYFGPGTRLTVT.